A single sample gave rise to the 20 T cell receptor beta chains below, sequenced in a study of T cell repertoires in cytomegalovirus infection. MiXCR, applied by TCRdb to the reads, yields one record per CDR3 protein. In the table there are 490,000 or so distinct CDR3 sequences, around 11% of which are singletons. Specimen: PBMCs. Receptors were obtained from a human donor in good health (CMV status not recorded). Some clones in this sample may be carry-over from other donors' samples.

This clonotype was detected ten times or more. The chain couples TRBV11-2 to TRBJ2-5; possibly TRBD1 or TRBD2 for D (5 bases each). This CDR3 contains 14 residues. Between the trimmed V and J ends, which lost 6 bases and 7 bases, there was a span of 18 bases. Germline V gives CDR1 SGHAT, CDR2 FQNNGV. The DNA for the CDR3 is TGTGCCAGCAGTCCCTGGGACCCCAAGGGGACCCAGTACTTC. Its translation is CASSPWDPKGTQYF.

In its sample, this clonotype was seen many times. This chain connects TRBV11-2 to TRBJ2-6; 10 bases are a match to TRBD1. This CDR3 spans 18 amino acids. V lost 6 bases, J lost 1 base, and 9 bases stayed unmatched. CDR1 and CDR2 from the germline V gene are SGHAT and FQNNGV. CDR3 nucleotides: TGTGCCAGCAGGAAACCGGGACAGGGGCCTTCTGGGGCCAACGTCCTGACTTTC. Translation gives CASRKPGQGPSGANVLTF.

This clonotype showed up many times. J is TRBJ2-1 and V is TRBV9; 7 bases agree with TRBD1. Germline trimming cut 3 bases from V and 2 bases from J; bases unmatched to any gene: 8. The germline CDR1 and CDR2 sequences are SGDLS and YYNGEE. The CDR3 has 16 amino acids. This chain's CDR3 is CASSEADRAAYNEQFF. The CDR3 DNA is TGTGCCAGCAGCGAGGCCGACAGGGCGGCCTACAATGAGCAGTTCTTC.

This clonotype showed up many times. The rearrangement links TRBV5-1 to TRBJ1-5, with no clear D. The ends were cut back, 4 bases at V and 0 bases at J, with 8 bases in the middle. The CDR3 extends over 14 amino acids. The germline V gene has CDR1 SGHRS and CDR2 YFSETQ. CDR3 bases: TGCGCCAGCAGCGGAGGGCCTAGCAATCAGCCCCAGCATTTT. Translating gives CASSGGPSNQPQHF.

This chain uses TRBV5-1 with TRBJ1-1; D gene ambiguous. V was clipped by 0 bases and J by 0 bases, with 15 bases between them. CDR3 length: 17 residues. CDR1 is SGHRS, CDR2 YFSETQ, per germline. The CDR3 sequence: CASSLARGTIMNTEAFF. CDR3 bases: TGCGCCAGCAGCTTGGCCAGAGGTACGATTATGAACACTGAAGCTTTCTTT.

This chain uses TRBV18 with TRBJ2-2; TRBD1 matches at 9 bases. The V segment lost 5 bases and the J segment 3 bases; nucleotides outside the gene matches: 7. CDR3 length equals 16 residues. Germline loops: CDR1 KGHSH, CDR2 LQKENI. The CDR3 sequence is CASSENRGHDTGELFF. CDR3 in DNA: TGTGCCAGCTCAGAAAACAGGGGGCATGACACCGGGGAGCTGTTTTTT.

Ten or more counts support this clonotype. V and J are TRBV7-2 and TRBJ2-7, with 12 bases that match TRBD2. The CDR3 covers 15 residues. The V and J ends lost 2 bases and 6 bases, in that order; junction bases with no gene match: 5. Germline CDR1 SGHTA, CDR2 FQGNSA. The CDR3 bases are TGTGCCAGCAGCTTACTACTAGCGGGAGGTGCCGAGCAGTACTTC. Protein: CASSLLLAGGAEQYF.

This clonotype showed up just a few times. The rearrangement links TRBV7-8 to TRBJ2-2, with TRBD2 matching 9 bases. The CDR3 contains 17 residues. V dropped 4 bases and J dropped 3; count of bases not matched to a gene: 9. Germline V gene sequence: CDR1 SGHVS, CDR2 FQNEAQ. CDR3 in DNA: TGTGCCAGCAGCTCATCGAGGCTAGCGGGATACACCGGGGAGCTGTTTTTT. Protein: CASSSSRLAGYTGELFF.

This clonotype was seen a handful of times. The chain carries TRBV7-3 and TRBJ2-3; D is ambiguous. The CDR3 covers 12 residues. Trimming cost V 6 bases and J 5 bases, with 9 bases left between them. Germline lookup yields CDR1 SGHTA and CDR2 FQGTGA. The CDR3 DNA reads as TGTGCCAGCAGTCCCGACTTAGATACGCAGTATTTT. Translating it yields CASSPDLDTQYF.

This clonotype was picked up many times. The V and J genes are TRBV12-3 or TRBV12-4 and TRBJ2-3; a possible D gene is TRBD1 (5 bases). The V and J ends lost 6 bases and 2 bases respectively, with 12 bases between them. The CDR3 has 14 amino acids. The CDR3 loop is CASSLQVFTDTQYF. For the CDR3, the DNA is TGTGCCAGCAGCCTACAGGTTTTCACAGATACGCAGTATTTT.

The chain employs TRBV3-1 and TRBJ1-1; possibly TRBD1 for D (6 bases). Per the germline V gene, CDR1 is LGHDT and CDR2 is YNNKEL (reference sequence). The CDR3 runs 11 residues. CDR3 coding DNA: TGTGCGTGCGGGGGGCTAAGTGAAGCTTTCTTT. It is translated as CACGGLSEAFF. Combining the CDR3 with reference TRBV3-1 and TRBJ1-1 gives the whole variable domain DTAVSQTPKYLVTQMGNDKSIKCEQNLGHDTMYWYKQDSKKFLKIMFSYNNKELIINETVPNRFSPKSPDKAHLNLHINSLELGDSAVYFCACGGLSEAFFGQGTRLTVV.

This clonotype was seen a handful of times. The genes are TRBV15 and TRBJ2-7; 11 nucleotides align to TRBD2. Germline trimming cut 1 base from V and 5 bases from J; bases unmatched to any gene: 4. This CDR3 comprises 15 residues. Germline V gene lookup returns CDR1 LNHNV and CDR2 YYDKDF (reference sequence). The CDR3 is CATSRVTSGNHEQYF. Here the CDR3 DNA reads TGTGCCACCAGCAGAGTGACTAGCGGGAACCACGAGCAGTACTTC. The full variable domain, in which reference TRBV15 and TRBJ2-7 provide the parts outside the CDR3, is DAMVIQNPRYQVTQFGKPVTLSCSQTLNHNVMYWYQQKSSQAPKLLFHYYDKDFNNEADTPDNFQSRRPNTSFCFLDIRSPGLGDTAMYLCATSRVTSGNHEQYFGPGTRLTVT.

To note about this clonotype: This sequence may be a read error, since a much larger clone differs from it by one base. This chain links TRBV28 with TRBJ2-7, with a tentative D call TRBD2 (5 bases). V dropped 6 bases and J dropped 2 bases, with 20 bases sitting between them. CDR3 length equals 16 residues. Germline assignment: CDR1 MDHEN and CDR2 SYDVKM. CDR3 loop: CASSFPPDGLTYEQYF. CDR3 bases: TGTGCCAGCAGCTTTCCTCCTGACGGACTTACCTACGAGCAGTACTTC.

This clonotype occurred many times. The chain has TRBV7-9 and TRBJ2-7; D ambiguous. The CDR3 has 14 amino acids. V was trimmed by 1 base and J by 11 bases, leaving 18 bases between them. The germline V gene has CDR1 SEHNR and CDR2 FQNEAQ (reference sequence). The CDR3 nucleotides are TGTGCCAGCAGCTTAGAGTACACGGGTACAGAGGAGTACTTC. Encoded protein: CASSLEYTGTEEYF.

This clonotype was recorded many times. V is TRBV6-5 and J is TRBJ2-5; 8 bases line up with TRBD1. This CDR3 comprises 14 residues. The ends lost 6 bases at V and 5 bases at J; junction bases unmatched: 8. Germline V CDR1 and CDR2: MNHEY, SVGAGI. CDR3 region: CASSHRDRMETQYF. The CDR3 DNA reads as TGTGCCAGCAGCCACCGGGACAGGATGGAGACCCAGTACTTC.

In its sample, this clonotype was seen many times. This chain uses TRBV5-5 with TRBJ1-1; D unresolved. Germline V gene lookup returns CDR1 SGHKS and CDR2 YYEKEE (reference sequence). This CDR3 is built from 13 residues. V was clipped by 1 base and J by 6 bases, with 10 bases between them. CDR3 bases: TGTGCCAGCAGCTTGTACGGGTCCCCTGAAGCTTTCTTT. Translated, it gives CASSLYGSPEAFF.

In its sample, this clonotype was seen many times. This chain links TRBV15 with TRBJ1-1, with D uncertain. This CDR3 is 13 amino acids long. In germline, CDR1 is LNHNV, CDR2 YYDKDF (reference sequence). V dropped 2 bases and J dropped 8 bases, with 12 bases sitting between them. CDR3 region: CATSRSRTDEAFF. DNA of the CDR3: TGTGCCACCAGCAGATCCAGAACAGACGAAGCTTTCTTT.

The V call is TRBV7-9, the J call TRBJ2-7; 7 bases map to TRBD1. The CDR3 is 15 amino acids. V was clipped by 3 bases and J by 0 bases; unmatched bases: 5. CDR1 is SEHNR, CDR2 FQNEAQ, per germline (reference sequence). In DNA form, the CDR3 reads TGTGCCAGCAGCTTCCCCGGGACAGCCTCCTACGAGCAGTACTTC. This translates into CASSFPGTASYEQYF.

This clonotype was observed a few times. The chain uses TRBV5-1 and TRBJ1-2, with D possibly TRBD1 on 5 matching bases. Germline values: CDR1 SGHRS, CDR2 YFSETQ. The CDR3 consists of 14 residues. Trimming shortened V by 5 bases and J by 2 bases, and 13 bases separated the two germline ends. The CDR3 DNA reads TGCGCCAGCAGTCGGGACTATGGGAACTATGGCTACACCTTC. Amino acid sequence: CASSRDYGNYGYTF.

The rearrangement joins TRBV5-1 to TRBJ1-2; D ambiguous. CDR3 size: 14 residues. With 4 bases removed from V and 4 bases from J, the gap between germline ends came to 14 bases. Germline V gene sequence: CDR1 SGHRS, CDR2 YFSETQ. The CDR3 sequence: CASSPTAESYGYTF. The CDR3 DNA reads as TGCGCCAGCAGCCCAACAGCGGAGAGCTATGGCTACACCTTC. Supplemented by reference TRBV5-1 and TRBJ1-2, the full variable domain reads KAGVTQTPRYLIKTRGQQVTLSCSPISGHRSVSWYQQTPGQGLQFLFEYFSETQRNKGNFPGRFSGRQFSNSRSEMNVSTLELGDSALYLCASSPTAESYGYTFGSGTRLTVV.